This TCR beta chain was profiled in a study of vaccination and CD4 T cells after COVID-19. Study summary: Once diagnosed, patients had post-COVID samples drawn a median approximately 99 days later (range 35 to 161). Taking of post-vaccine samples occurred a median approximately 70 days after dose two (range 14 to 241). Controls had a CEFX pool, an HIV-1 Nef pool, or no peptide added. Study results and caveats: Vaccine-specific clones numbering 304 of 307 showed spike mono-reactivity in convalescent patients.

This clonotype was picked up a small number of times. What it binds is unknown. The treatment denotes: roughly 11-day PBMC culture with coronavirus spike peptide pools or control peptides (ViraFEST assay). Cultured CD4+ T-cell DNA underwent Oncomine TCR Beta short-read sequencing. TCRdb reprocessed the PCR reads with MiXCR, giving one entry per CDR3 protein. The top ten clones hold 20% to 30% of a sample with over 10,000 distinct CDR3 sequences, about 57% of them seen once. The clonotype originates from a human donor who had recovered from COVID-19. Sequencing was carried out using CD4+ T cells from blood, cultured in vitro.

The CDR3, as DNA: TGTGCCAGCAGCCAAGGGACAGGGCCTTATGGCTACACCTTC. Protein: CASSQGTGPYGYTF. The chain uses TRBV14 and TRBJ1-2; 8 bases match TRBD1. The CDR3 is made up of 14 amino acids. J lost 5 bases, V lost 1 base, and 3 bases had no gene match. Per the germline V gene, CDR1 is SGHDN and CDR2 is FVKESK. Combining the CDR3 with reference TRBV14 and TRBJ1-2 gives the whole variable domain EAGVTQFPSHSVIEKGQTVTLRCDPISGHDNLYWYRRVMGKEIKFLLHFVKESKQDESGMPNNRFLAERTGGTYSTLKVQPAELEDSGVYFCASSQGTGPYGYTFGSGTRLTVV.